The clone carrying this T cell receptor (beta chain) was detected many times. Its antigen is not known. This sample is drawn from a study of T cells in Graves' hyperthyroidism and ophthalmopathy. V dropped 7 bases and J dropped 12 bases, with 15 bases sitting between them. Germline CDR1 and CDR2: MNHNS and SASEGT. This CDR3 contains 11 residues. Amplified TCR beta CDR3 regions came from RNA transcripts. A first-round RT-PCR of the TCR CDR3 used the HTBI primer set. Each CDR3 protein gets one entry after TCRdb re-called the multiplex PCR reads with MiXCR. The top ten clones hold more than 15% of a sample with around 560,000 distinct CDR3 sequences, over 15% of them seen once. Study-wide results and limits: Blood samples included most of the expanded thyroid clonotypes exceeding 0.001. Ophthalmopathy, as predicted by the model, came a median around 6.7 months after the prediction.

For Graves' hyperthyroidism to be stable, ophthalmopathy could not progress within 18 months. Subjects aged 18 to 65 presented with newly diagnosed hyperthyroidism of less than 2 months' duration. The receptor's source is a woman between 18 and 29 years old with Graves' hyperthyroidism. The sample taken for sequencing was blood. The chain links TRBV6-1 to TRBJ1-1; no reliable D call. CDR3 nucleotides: TGTGCCAGCACCCTCGGGGTCGGGCCTTTCTTT. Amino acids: CASTLGVGPFF.